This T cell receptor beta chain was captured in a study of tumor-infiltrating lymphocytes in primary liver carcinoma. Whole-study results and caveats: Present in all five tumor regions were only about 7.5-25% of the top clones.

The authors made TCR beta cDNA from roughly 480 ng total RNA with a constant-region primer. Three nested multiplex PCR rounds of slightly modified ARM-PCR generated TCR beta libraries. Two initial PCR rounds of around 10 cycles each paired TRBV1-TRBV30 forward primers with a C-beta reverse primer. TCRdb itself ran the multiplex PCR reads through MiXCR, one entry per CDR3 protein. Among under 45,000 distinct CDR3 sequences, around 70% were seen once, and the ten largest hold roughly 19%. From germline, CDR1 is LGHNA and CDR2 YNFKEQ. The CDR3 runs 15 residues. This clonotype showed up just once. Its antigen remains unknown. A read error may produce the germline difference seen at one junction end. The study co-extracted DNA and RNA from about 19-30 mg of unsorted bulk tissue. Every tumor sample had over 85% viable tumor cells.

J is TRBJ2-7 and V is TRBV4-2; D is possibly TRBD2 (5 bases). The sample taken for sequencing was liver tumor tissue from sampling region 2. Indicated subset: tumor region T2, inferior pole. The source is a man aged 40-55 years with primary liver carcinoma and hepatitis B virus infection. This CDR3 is CASSLAWRGSYEQCF. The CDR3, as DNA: TGTGCCAGCAGCCTAGCGTGGCGCGGATCCTACGAGCAGTGCTTC.